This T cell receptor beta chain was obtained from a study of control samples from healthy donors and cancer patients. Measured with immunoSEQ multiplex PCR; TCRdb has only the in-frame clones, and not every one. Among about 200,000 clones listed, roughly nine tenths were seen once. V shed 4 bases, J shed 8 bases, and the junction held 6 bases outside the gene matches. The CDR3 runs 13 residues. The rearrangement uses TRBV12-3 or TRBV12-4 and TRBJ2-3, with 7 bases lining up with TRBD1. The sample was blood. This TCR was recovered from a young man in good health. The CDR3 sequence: CASSSYRGPTQYF. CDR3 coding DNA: TGTGCCAGCAGTTCCTACAGGGGCCCTACGCAGTATTTT.